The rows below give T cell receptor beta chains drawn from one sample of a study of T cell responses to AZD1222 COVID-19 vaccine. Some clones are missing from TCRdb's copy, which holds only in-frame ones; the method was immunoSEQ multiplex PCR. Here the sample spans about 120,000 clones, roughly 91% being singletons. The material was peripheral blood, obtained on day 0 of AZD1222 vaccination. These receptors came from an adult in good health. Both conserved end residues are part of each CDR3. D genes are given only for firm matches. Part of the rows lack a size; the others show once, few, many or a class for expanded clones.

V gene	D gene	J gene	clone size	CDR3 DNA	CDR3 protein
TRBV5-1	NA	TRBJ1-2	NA	TGCGCCAGCAGCATATTACAGGGAGATACTAACTATGGCTACACCTTC	CASSILQGDTNYGYTF
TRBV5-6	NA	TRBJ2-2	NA	TGTGCCAGCAGCCTTTGGGGGGCCACCGGGGAGCTGTTTTTT	CASSLWGATGELFF
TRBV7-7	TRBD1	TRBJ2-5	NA	TGTGCCAGCAGCTTAGTTAGGGGACAGAAAGAGACCCAGTACTTC	CASSLVRGQKETQYF
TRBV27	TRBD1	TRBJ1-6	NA	TGTGCCAGCAGTCTTTACGGCTTCGCAGGGGGGTCCTATAATTCACCCCTCCACTTT	CASSLYGFAGGSYNSPLHF
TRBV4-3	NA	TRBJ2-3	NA	TGCGCCAGCAGCCAAGACCGGATTGATCGGTCCACAGATACGCAGTATTTT	CASSQDRIDRSTDTQYF
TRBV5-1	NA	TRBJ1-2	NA	TGCGCCAGCAGCTTGGAAGGGGGTGGCTACACCTTC	CASSLEGGGYTF
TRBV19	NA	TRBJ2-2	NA	TGTGCCACCCAGTCGGAGAACACCGGGGAGCTGTTTTTT	CATQSENTGELFF
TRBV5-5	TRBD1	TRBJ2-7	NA	TGTGCCAGCAGCTTGGTTCCCGGACAGGATTTTTACGAGCAGTACTTC	CASSLVPGQDFYEQYF
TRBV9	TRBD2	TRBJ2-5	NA	TGTGCCAGCAGCGTGAGCGGGGGGGCCATGGTTGAGACCCAGTACTTC	CASSVSGGAMVETQYF
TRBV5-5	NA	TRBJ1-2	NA	TGTGCCAGCAGCTCCCCGGTCAGTAGTCGGGCTCTCTATGGCTACACCTTC	CASSSPVSSRALYGYTF
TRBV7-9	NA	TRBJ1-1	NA	TGTGCCAGCAGCCTTGACATGAACACTGAAGCTTTCTTT	CASSLDMNTEAFF
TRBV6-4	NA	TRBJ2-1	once	TGTGCCAGCAACTGGGGGTCAAATACCTACAATGAGCAGTTCTTC	CASNWGSNTYNEQFF
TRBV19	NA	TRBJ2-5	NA	TGTGCCAGTAGTCAGCAGGGGAAGGACCAGTACTTC	CASSQQGKDQYF
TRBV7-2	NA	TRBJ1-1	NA	TGTGCCAGCAGCTTACTAGGAACTGAAGCTTTCTTT	CASSLLGTEAFF
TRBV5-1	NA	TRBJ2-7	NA	TGCGCCAGCAGCTTGGGACAGCCCTGGGGGGAGCAGTACTTC	CASSLGQPWGEQYF
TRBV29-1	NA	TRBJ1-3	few	TGCAGCGTCTCGGGAGCGGGAAACACCATATATTTT	CSVSGAGNTIYF
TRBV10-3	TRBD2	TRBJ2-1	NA	TGTGCCATCAGTGAGTCTAGACTAGCGGGGGCAACTCGCAGGAATGAGCAGTTCTTC	CAISESRLAGATRRNEQFF
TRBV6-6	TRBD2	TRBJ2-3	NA	TGTGCCAGCAGTAGCGGGGGATTCCCAGATACGCAGTATTTT	CASSSGGFPDTQYF
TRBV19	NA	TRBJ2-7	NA	TGTGCCAGTTCCCTGGGGTCCGAGCAGTACTTC	CASSLGSEQYF
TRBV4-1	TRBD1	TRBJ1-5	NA	TGCGCCAGCAGCGACACTAGGGGGCCAACCAATCAGCCCCAGCATTTT	CASSDTRGPTNQPQHF
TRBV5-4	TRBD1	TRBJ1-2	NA	TGTGCCAGCAGCTCGCCGACAGGGCCTGAGGGGTATGGCTACACCTTC	CASSSPTGPEGYGYTF
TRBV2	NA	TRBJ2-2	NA	TGTGCCAGCAGTGACTGGGGACTTGCCACCGGGGAGCTGTTTTTT	CASSDWGLATGELFF
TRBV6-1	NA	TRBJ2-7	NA	TGTGCCAGCAGTGAAGCGCTGGGGAGGTCCTACGAGCAGTACTTC	CASSEALGRSYEQYF
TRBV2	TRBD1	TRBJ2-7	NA	TGTGCCAGCAGGGGGACAGTTTCCTACGAGCAGTACTTC	CASRGTVSYEQYF
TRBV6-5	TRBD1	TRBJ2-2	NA	TGTGCCAGCAGTTGGACAGGTTTGAACACCGGGGAGCTGTTTTTT	CASSWTGLNTGELFF
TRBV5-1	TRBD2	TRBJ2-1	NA	TGCGCCAGCAGCTTGAGGTCTAGCGGGGACAATGAGCAGTTCTTC	CASSLRSSGDNEQFF
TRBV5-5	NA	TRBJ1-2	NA	TGTGCCAGCACCCCGGGGTGGGGGGACGGCTATGGCTACACCTTC	CASTPGWGDGYGYTF
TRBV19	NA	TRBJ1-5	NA	TGTGCCAGTAGTCTTGGTCAGCCCCAGCATTTT	CASSLGQPQHF
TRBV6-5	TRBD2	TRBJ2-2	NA	TGTGCCAGCAGCCGCGGGGGGGCCGGGGAGCTGTTTTTT	CASSRGGAGELFF
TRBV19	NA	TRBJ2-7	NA	TGTGCCAGTAGTATCTCTCGGAACTCCTACGAGCAGTACTTC	CASSISRNSYEQYF
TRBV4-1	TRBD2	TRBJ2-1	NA	TGCGCCAGCAGCCACCCACTGAAAGCGGGGGTGAACTACAATGAGCAGTTCTTC	CASSHPLKAGVNYNEQFF
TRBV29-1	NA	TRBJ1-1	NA	TGCAGCGTGACCGGACGATCGAACACTGAAGCTTTCTTT	CSVTGRSNTEAFF
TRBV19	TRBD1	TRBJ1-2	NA	TGTGCCAGTAGTATATGGGTTCGAAGGATTCTGAGGGGACAGGGGAGCTATGGCTACACCTTC	CASSIWVRRILRGQGSYGYTF
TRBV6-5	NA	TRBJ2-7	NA	TGTGCCAGCAGTCGCTGGGACGAGCAGTACTTC	CASSRWDEQYF
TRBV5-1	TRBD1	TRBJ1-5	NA	TGCGCCAGCAGCTGGGGACAGGGGGCGAATCAGCCCCAGCATTTT	CASSWGQGANQPQHF